The sequence of this T cell receptor (beta chain) was determined in a study of T cells in Graves' hyperthyroidism and ophthalmopathy. Amplification yielded TCR beta CDR3 regions, with RNA transcripts as the source. TCR CDR3 underwent first-round RT-PCR with the HTBI primer set. TCRdb reprocessed the multiplex PCR reads via MiXCR and lists one record per CDR3 protein. The table has some 770,000 distinct CDR3 sequences, about a sixth seen once. General study findings and limits: The model anticipated ophthalmopathy a median about six months pre-onset.

The CDR3 is made up of 15 amino acids. CDR1 is SGHRS, CDR2 YFSETQ, per germline. The V and J ends lost 3 bases and 5 bases respectively, with 17 bases between them. On this clonotype itself: The antigen is undetermined.

Graves' hyperthyroidism was deemed stable given no ophthalmopathy progression within 18 months. Hyperthyroidism, newly diagnosed and lasting under 2 months, affected patients aged 18 to 65. Researchers barred patients who had uncontrolled infection, other autoimmune disease, pregnancy or lactation. The TCR comes from a man aged 18-30 years with Graves' hyperthyroidism. The sequenced sample was blood. The chain is built from TRBV5-1 and TRBJ2-5; D remains unclear. The CDR3 nucleotides are TGCGCCAGCAGCTCATCCTATCCTACTGGGGAGACCCAGTACTTC. It codes for CASSSSYPTGETQYF.